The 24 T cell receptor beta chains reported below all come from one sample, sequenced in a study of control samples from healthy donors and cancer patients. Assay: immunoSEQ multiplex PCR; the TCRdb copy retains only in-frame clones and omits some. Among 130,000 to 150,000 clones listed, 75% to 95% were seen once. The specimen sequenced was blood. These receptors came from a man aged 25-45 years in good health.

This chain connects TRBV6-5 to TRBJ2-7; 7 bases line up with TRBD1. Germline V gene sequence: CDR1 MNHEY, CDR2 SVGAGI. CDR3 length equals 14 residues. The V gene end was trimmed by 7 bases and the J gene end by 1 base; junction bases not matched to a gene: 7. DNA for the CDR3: TGTGCCAGCAAACCGGGACAGAATTCCTACGAGCAGTACTTC. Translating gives CASKPGQNSYEQYF.

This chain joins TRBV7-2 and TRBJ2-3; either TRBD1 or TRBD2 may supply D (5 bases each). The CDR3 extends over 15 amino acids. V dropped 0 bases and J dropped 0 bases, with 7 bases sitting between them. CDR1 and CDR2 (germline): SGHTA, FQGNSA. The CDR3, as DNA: TGTGCCAGCAGCTTAGCGTGGGGGAGCACAGATACGCAGTATTTT. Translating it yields CASSLAWGSTDTQYF.

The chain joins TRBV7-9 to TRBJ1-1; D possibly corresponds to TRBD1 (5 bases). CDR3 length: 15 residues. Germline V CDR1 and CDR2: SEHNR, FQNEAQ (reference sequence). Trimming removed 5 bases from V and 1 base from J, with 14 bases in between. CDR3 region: CASSPLQGKNTEAFF. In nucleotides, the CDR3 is TGTGCCAGCAGCCCGCTTCAGGGAAAGAACACTGAAGCTTTCTTT.

The chain's CDR3 is CASSVVGPSGPTGEQFF. The CDR3 DNA reads TGTGCCAGCAGCGTAGTAGGCCCTAGCGGCCCCACCGGTGAGCAGTTCTTC. The chain employs TRBV9 and TRBJ2-1; TRBD2 matches at 7 bases. This CDR3 has 17 amino acids. The trim removed 0 bases at V and 9 bases at J, leaving 15 bases unmatched. Germline CDR1 reads SGDLS; CDR2 reads YYNGEE.

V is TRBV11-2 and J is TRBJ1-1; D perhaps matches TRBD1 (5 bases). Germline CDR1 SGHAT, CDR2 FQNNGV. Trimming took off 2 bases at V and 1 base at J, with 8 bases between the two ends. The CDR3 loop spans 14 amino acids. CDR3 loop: CASSLHTGNTEAFF. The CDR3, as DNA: TGTGCCAGCAGCTTACACACAGGGAACACTGAAGCTTTCTTT.

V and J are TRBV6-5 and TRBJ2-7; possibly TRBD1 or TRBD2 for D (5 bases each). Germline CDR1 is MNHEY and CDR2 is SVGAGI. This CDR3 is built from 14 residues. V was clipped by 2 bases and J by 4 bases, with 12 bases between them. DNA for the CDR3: TGTGCCAGCAGTTACCCCAGGGAGAGGTACGAGCAGTACTTC. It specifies CASSYPRERYEQYF.

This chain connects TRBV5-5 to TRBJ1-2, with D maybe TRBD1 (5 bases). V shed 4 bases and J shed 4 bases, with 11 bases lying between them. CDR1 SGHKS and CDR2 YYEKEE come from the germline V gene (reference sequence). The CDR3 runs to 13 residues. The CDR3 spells CASSTRAVYGYTF. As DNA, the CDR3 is TGTGCCAGCAGCACCAGGGCAGTCTATGGCTACACCTTC.

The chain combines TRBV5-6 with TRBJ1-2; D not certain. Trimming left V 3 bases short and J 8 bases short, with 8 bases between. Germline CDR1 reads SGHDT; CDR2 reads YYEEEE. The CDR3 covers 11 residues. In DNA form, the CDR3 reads TGTGCCAGCAGCTCCCGCCGGGGCTACACCTTC. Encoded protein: CASSSRRGYTF.

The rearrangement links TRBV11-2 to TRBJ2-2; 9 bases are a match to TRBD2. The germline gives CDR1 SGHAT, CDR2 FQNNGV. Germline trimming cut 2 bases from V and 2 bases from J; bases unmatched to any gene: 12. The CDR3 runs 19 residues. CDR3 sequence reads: CASSLIFRSGGLNTGELFF. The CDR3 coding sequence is TGTGCCAGCAGCTTAATATTCCGTAGCGGGGGCCTAAACACCGGGGAGCTGTTTTTT.

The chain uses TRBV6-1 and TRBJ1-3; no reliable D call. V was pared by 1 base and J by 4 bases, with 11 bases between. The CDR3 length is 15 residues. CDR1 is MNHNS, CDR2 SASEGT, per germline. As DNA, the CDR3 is TGTGCCAGCAGTGAAGACGGAGCGAGCGGAAACACCATATATTTT. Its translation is CASSEDGASGNTIYF.

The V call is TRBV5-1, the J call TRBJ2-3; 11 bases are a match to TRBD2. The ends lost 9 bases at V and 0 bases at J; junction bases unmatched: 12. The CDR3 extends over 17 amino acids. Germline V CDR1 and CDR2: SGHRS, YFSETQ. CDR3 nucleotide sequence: TGCGCCACTGCCCCTGTGGGACTAGCGGTGAGCACAGATACGCAGTATTTT. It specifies CATAPVGLAVSTDTQYF.

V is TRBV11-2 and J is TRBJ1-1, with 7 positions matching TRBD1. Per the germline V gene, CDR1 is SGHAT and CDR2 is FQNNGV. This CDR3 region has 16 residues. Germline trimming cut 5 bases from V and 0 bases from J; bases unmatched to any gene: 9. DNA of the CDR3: TGTGCCAGCAGCCCTCGACAGGGACCCATGAACACTGAAGCTTTCTTT. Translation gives CASSPRQGPMNTEAFF.

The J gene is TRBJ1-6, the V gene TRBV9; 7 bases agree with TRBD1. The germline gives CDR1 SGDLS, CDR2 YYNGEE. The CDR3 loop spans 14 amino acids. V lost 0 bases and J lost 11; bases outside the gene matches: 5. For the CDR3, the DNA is TGTGCCAGCAGCGTAGCGACAGGGAAGACACCCCTCCACTTT. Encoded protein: CASSVATGKTPLHF.

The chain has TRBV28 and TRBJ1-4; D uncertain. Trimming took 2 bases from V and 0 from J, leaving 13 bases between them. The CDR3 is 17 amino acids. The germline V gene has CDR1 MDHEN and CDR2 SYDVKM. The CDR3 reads CASSLVQLWATNEKLFF. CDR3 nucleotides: TGTGCCAGCAGTTTAGTCCAATTGTGGGCAACTAATGAAAAACTGTTTTTT. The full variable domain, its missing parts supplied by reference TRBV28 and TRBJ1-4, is DVKVTQSSRYLVKRTGEKVFLECVQDMDHENMFWYRQDPGLGLRLIYFSYDVKMKEKGDIPEGYSVSREKKERFSLILESASTNQTSMYLCASSLVQLWATNEKLFFGSGTQLSVL.

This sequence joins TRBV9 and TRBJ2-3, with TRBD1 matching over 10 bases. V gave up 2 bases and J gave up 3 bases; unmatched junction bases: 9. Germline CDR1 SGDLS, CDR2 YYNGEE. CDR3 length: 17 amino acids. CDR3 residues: CASSVEPGQGSTDTQYF. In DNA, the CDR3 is TGTGCCAGCAGCGTGGAACCGGGACAGGGGTCAACAGATACGCAGTATTTT.

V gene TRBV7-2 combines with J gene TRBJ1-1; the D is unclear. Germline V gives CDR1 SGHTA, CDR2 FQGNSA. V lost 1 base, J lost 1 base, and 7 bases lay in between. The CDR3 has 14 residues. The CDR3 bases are TGTGCCAGCAGCTTAGGGCACGGGAACACTGAAGCTTTCTTT. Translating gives CASSLGHGNTEAFF.

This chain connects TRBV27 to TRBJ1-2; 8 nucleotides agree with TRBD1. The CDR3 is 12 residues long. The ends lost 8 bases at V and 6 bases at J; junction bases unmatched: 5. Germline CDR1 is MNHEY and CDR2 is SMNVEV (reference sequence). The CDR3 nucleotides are TGTGCCAGCGCCCAGGGGGCGGATGGCTACACCTTC. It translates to CASAQGADGYTF.

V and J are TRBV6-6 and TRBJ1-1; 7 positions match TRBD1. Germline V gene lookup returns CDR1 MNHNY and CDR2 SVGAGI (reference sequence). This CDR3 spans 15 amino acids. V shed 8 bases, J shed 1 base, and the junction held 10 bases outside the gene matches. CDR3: CASWGLGQENTEAFF. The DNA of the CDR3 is TGTGCCAGCTGGGGACTTGGACAGGAGAACACTGAAGCTTTCTTT.

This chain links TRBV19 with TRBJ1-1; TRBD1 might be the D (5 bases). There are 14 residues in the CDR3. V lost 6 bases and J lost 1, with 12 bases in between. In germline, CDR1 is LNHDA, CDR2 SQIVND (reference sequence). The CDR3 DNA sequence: TGTGCCAGTAGCTACCAGGGAAGGAACACTGAAGCTTTCTTT. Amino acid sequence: CASSYQGRNTEAFF.

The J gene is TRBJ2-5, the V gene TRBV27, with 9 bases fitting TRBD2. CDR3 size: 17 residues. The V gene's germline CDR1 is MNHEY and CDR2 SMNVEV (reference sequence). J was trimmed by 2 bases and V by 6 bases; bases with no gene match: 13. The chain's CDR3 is CASREGSGGLSQETQYF. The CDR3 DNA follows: TGTGCCAGCAGGGAGGGCAGCGGGGGGCTCTCGCAAGAGACCCAGTACTTC.

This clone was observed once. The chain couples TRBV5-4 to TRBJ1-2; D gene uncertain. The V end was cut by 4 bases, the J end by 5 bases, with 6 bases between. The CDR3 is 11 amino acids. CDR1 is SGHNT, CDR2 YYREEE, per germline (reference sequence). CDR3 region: CASSKGYGYTF. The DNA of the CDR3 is TGTGCCAGCAGCAAAGGGTATGGCTACACCTTC.

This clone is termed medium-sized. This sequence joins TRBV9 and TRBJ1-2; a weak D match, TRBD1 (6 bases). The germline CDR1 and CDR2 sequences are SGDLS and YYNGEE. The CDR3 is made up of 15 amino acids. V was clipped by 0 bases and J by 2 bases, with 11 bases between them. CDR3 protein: CASSVDPGTNYGYTF. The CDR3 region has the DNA TGTGCCAGCAGCGTAGACCCCGGGACAAACTATGGCTACACCTTC.

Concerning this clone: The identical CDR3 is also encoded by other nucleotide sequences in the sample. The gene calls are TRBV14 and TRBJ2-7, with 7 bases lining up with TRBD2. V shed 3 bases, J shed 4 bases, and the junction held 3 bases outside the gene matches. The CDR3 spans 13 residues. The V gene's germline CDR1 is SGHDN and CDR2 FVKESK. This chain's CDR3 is CASSHTGGYEQYF. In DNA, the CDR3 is TGTGCCAGCAGCCACACGGGGGGTTACGAGCAGTACTTC.

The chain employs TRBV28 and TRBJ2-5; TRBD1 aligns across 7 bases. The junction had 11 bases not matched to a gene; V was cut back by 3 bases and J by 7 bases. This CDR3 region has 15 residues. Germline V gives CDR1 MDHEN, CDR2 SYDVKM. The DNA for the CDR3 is TGTGCCAGCAGTTTCGGTGAGGGGGCTGTGTGGACCCAGTACTTC. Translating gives CASSFGEGAVWTQYF.